The next 2 T cell receptor beta chains were all read from a single sample in a study of shared clonotypes between healthy human individuals. Sequenced by immunoSEQ multiplex PCR; TCRdb stores in-frame clones only, minus some. The table has millions of clones, 85% to 95% seen once; the top ten hold roughly 0.13%. The sequenced material came from naive CD4+ T cells sorted from blood. Described subset: CD45RA+ positively selected. These receptors were taken from a man younger than 30 in good health.

The chain recombines TRBV18 with TRBJ1-6; TRBD1 is a possible D gene (6 bases). The ends were cut back, 4 bases at V and 0 bases at J, with 13 bases in the middle. The CDR3 consists of 17 residues. Germline V gene data show CDR1 as KGHSH and CDR2 as LQKENI. In DNA form, the CDR3 reads TGTGCCAGCTCACTCGGACAGAGCAGCTCCTATAATTCACCCCTCCACTTT. Its protein is CASSLGQSSSYNSPLHF.

The chain's CDR3 is CASSLMEFEPQHF. CDR3 nucleotides: TGTGCCAGCAGTTTAATGGAGTTCGAGCCCCAGCATTTT. The genes are TRBV28 and TRBJ1-5; unclear D gene. The CDR3 has 13 residues. The germline V and J ends were trimmed by 2 bases and 8 bases, with 10 bases remaining between them. Per the germline V gene, CDR1 is MDHEN and CDR2 is SYDVKM.